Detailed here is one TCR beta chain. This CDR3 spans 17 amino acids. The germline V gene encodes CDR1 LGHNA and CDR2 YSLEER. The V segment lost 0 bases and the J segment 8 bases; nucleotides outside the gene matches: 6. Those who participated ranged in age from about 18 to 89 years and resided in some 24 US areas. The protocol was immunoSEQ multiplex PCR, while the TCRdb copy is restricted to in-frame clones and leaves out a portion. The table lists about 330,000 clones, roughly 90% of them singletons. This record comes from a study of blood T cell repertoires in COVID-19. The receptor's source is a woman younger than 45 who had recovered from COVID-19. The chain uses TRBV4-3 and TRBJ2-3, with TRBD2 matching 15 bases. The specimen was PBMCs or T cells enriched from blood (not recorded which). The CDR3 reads CASSQESGGLAGGTQYF. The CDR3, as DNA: TGCGCCAGCAGCCAAGAATCAGGGGGACTAGCGGGAGGTACGCAGTATTTT.